The 19 T cell receptor beta chains presented below share a single source sample, sequenced in a study of cytomegalovirus exposure and HLA in healthy donors (dated by TCRdb to the late 2010s). The library was prepared using the immunoSEQ multiplex PCR assay. For the multiplex PCR, a mixture combining 60 forward primers for TCR Vbeta segments and 13 reverse primers for TCR Jbeta segments was used. Drawn from immuneACCESS, this table holds only the in-frame rearrangements with V and J called that TCRdb kept. Clones are partly lost; checked studies trace under half to an unresolved V gene and leave the rest unexplained. In this sample the table shows about 200,000 clones, about 12% of which occur a single time. The top ten constitute more than 7% of the sample. The sample comprised PBMCs. The origin of the receptors is a man in his fifties or sixties in good health and CMV-seropositive.

The table lists this clone with a few counts. This chain links TRBV30 with TRBJ1-2; no clear D. CDR1 and CDR2 (germline): GTSNPN, SVGIG (reference sequence). Trimming removed 2 bases at V and 2 bases at J, with 6 bases between. The CDR3 contains 12 residues. DNA for the CDR3: TGTGCCTGGAGTCTGGGCAACTATGGCTACACCTTC. Its protein product is CAWSLGNYGYTF.

The V call is TRBV6-5, the J call TRBJ2-2; 8 bases fit TRBD2. J was trimmed by 7 bases and V by 0 bases; bases with no gene match: 7. The CDR3 spans 16 residues. Per germline, CDR1 MNHEY and CDR2 SVGAGI. CDR3 loop: CASSYSGRGAVGELFF. The CDR3 DNA reads TGTGCCAGCAGTTACTCGGGGCGGGGGGCGGTCGGGGAGCTGTTTTTT.

The chain carries TRBV11-3 and TRBJ1-2; the D is unclear. The CDR3 has 12 residues. Germline V lookup: CDR1 SGHNT, CDR2 YENEEA. V gave up 4 bases and J gave up 7 bases, with 10 bases separating them. The CDR3 nucleotides read TGTGCCAGCAGCTCATTAGGAGGTGGCTACACCTTC. This encodes CASSSLGGGYTF.

This clone was counted only a few times. In nucleotides, the CDR3 is TGTGCCACCCGATTCAGGGGGGACACTGAAGCTTTCTTT. Residues: CATRFRGDTEAFF. The V and J genes are TRBV6-6 and TRBJ1-1, with 7 positions matching TRBD1. V was clipped by 10 bases and J by 3 bases; unmatched bases: 8. Germline loops: CDR1 MNHNY, CDR2 SVGAGI (reference sequence). CDR3 size: 13 residues.

This clone was picked up a small number of times. This sequence joins TRBV29-1 and TRBJ1-2; maybe TRBD1 (6 bases). Germline V gives CDR1 SQVTM, CDR2 ANQGSEA. The CDR3 runs to 16 residues. V dropped 2 bases and J dropped 1 base, with 17 bases sitting between them. CDR3 region: CSVERPGTKYNYGYTF. Here the CDR3 DNA reads TGCAGCGTTGAACGTCCCGGGACAAAATATAACTATGGCTACACCTTC.

This clone was seen only a few times. The V and J genes are TRBV15 and TRBJ2-5, with 9 positions matching TRBD2. V shed 6 bases, J shed 4 bases, and the junction held 9 bases outside the gene matches. The CDR3 loop spans 15 amino acids. Germline V gene data show CDR1 as LNHNV and CDR2 as YYDKDF (reference sequence). The CDR3 DNA sequence: TGTGCCACCAGTCTACGCGGGGGGGCATTAGAGACCCAGTACTTC. Translating it yields CATSLRGGALETQYF.

This sequence joins TRBV7-9 and TRBJ2-1; 11 bases match TRBD2. This CDR3 has 16 residues. Germline assignment: CDR1 SEHNR and CDR2 FQNEAQ (reference sequence). V was clipped by 5 bases and J by 5 bases; unmatched bases: 8. Here the CDR3 DNA reads TGTGCCAGCAGCCTCACTACTAGCGGGGGCCACAATGAGCAGTTCTTC. Its translation is CASSLTTSGGHNEQFF.

This clone has more than one count but fewer than ten. The genes are TRBV13 and TRBJ1-2; D perhaps matches TRBD1 (5 bases). Germline CDR1 reads PRHDT; CDR2 reads FYEKMQ (reference sequence). Trimming cost V 3 bases and J 8 bases, with 10 bases left between them. This CDR3 contains 12 residues. The CDR3 loop is CASSLTGGGYTF. The CDR3 region has the DNA TGTGCCAGCAGCTTGACCGGGGGAGGCTACACCTTC.

In the case of this clone: Different DNA sequences within this sample yield the same CDR3. The CDR3 sequence is CASSSGQGGEKLFF. CDR3 sequence (DNA): TGTGCCAGCAGCTCGGGACAGGGGGGTGAAAAACTGTTTTTT. V usage is TRBV7-2 and J usage is TRBJ1-4; 11 nucleotides line up with TRBD1. The CDR3 sequence is 14 residues long. V lost 4 bases and J lost 7; bases outside the gene matches: 2. The germline V gene encodes CDR1 SGHTA and CDR2 FQGNSA.

This chain joins TRBV11-2 and TRBJ2-1; D is possibly TRBD2 (5 bases). The V end was cut by 0 bases, the J end by 8 bases, with 8 bases between. The CDR3 is 13 amino acids. From germline, CDR1 is SGHAT and CDR2 FQNNGV. The CDR3 DNA reads TGTGCCAGCAGCTTAGATCTCGGGGATGAGCAGTTCTTC. It yields the protein CASSLDLGDEQFF.

This clone was seen more than once but under ten times. The chain uses TRBV7-9 and TRBJ1-4; maybe TRBD1 (5 bases). Trimming shortened V by 3 bases and J by 5 bases, and 13 bases separated the two germline ends. The germline V gene has CDR1 SEHNR and CDR2 FQNEAQ (reference sequence). This CDR3 comprises 15 residues. The chain's CDR3 is CASSLPGGTNEKLFF. Here the CDR3 DNA reads TGTGCCAGCAGCTTGCCCGGGGGGACGAATGAAAAACTGTTTTTT.

In this sample, this clone turned up a few times. The chain links TRBV19 to TRBJ1-4; tentative D call: TRBD1 (5 bases). V lost 6 bases and J 4 bases, leaving 15 bases between the germline ends. The germline CDR1 and CDR2 sequences are LNHDA and SQIVND (reference sequence). The CDR3 is 15 residues long. CDR3 region: CASSRGTALNEKLFF. The CDR3, as DNA: TGTGCCAGTAGCCGGGGGACCGCACTTAATGAAAAACTGTTTTTT.

This clone came up a few times. The V and J genes are TRBV7-2 and TRBJ1-5, with no clear D. V was shortened by 2 bases and J by 3 bases, with 5 bases between the two germline ends. The CDR3 runs 13 residues. Germline V gene sequence: CDR1 SGHTA, CDR2 FQGNSA. The CDR3 sequence is CASSLLDNQPQHF. The CDR3, as DNA: TGTGCCAGCAGCTTATTAGACAATCAGCCCCAGCATTTT.

The V gene is TRBV13, the J gene TRBJ1-6, with D perhaps matching TRBD1 (6 bases). Trimming removed 4 bases from V and 5 bases from J, with 9 bases in between. This CDR3 has 14 amino acids. The V gene's germline CDR1 is PRHDT and CDR2 FYEKMQ (reference sequence). This CDR3 reads CASSSQGNNSPLHF. DNA for the CDR3: TGTGCCAGCAGCTCGCAGGGGAATAATTCACCCCTCCACTTT.

This chain uses TRBV4-2 with TRBJ2-3; 11 bases are a match to TRBD2. The germline V gene encodes CDR1 LGHNA and CDR2 YNFKEQ. The CDR3 has 17 residues. With 1 base clipped from V and 6 bases from J, the junction kept 9 bases outside the gene matches. The CDR3 here is CASSQAVSGGAKDTQYF. DNA of the CDR3: TGTGCCAGCAGCCAAGCGGTTAGCGGGGGGGCCAAGGATACGCAGTATTTT.

In its sample, this clone was seen a few times. V and J are TRBV7-9 and TRBJ2-5; 7 bases line up with TRBD2. Per the germline V gene, CDR1 is SEHNR and CDR2 is FQNEAQ (reference sequence). The V gene end was trimmed by 5 bases and the J gene end by 5 bases; junction bases not matched to a gene: 11. The CDR3 is made up of 15 amino acids. CDR3 in amino acids: CASSPLAGVSETQYF. The DNA of the CDR3 is TGTGCCAGCAGCCCGCTGGCGGGGGTGAGCGAGACCCAGTACTTC.

The chain carries TRBV2 and TRBJ2-7, with TRBD1 matching over 7 bases. Per the germline V gene, CDR1 is SNHLY and CDR2 is FYNNEI. Trimming at V came to 1 base and at J to 2 bases, leaving 2 bases not matched to a gene. This CDR3 contains 14 residues. DNA of the CDR3: TGTGCCAGCAGTGAAGAGGGACAGCCCTACGAGCAGTACTTC. Translation: CASSEEGQPYEQYF.

This clone was counted between two and nine times. The J gene is TRBJ2-5, the V gene TRBV7-2; maybe TRBD2 (6 bases). The CDR3 runs 16 residues. CDR1 SGHTA and CDR2 FQGNSA come from the germline V gene. V lost 5 bases, J lost 2 bases, and 18 bases lay in between. This CDR3 reads CASSPFWAGPQETQYF. CDR3 DNA: TGTGCCAGCAGCCCCTTTTGGGCGGGGCCACAAGAGACCCAGTACTTC.

This sequence joins TRBV29-1 and TRBJ1-6; possibly TRBD1 for D (6 bases). This CDR3 is 13 amino acids long. Deletions cut 8 bases from V and 6 bases from J, with 14 bases between. Germline-derived CDR1 and CDR2 are SQVTM and ANQGSEA. The CDR3 here is CSNYRDFNSPLHF. CDR3 bases: TGCAGCAATTACAGGGATTTTAATTCACCCCTCCACTTT.